The 6 T cell receptor beta chains listed next were all sequenced from one sample in a study of OX40 agonist ivuxolimab in advanced cancers. Clones were sequenced by immunoSEQ multiplex PCR, and TCRdb holds only the in-frame ones, with some missing. The sample lists around 82,000 clones, about 89% occurring once. Specimen: CD4+ or CD8+ T cells sorted from blood, collected in a trial of the OX40 agonist ivuxolimab. All receptors derive from an adult with an advanced solid tumor such as melanoma, head and neck, liver or kidney cancer.

The chain employs TRBV13 and TRBJ2-3, with D possibly matching TRBD2 (6 bases). Trimming took off 5 bases at V and 0 bases at J, with 21 bases between the two ends. Per germline, CDR1 PRHDT and CDR2 FYEKMQ (reference sequence). The CDR3 is 18 residues long. The CDR3 protein is CASSVTGVPDSSTDTQYF. For the CDR3, the DNA is TGTGCCAGCAGCGTCACGGGAGTCCCCGATTCTAGCACAGATACGCAGTATTTT.

V gene TRBV7-9 combines with J gene TRBJ2-1, with D hard to call. Germline assignment: CDR1 SEHNR and CDR2 FQNEAQ (reference sequence). The CDR3 extends over 13 amino acids. V was shortened by 0 bases and J by 9 bases, with 9 bases between the two germline ends. This chain's CDR3 is CASSLASPPEQFF. The CDR3 DNA follows: TGTGCCAGCAGCTTAGCTTCCCCTCCTGAGCAGTTCTTC.

The chain uses TRBV19 and TRBJ2-5; 11 bases map to TRBD2. CDR3 length equals 14 residues. The junction had 3 bases not matched to a gene; V was cut back by 5 bases and J by 4 bases. The germline CDR1 and CDR2 sequences are LNHDA and SQIVND (reference sequence). The CDR3 protein is CASSETSGGETQYF. CDR3 nucleotides: TGTGCCAGTAGTGAAACTAGCGGGGGAGAGACCCAGTACTTC.

V is TRBV30 and J is TRBJ2-2, with no clear D. Trimming shortened V by 0 bases and J by 0 bases, and 8 bases separated the two germline ends. The CDR3 has 15 amino acids. CDR1 and CDR2 (germline): GTSNPN, SVGIG (reference sequence). The CDR3 loop is CAWSVGLTNTGELFF. The CDR3 bases are TGTGCCTGGAGTGTAGGCCTGACGAACACCGGGGAGCTGTTTTTT. Full variable domain (remainder filled in from reference TRBV30 and TRBJ2-2): SQTIHQWPATLVQPVGSPLSLECTVEGTSNPNLYWYRQAAGRGLQLLFYSVGIGQISSEVPQNLSASRPQDRQFILSSKKLLLSDSGFYLCAWSVGLTNTGELFFGEGSRLTVL.

The V call is TRBV30, the J call TRBJ2-6; possibly TRBD1 or TRBD2 for D (7 bases each). The CDR3 is 17 amino acids. V lost 0 bases to trimming and J lost 2 bases, with 14 bases between them. The V gene's germline CDR1 is GTSNPN and CDR2 SVGIG (reference sequence). CDR3 in DNA: TGTGCCTGGAGTGTGATTCAGGGGGGGCCTGGGGCCAACGTCCTGACTTTC. Amino acids: CAWSVIQGGPGANVLTF.

The sample holds one count of this clone. Here the CDR3 reads CAVTNEKLFF. The CDR3 DNA sequence: TGCGCAGTGACTAATGAAAAACTGTTTTTT. The chain joins TRBV20-1 to TRBJ1-4; the D is unclear. This CDR3 comprises 10 residues. Germline CDR1 DFQATT, CDR2 SNEGSKA (reference sequence).